This TCR beta chain was documented in a study of cytomegalovirus exposure and HLA in healthy donors. Study overall: An early data release held tens of millions of unique TCRs from HLA-typed donors. Study-wide results and caveats: Sequencing artifact likely explains a cluster of highly shared sequence variants.

Points on this clone: What it binds is not known.

PCR primers comprised 60 Vbeta and 13 Jbeta primers. In the original workflow: Unique TCR beta chains totaled 80 million to 100 million in a later count, with about 11 million of them shared. Assay used: immunoSEQ multiplex PCR; TCRdb lists only in-frame clones, some missing. V, J and clone size are those of that table, while D and trimming were read from the DNA. The table records 130,000 to 150,000 clones, over 60% of them present only once. Input material: PBMCs. This TCR was recovered from a male donor in good health and CMV-seropositive.

The CDR3 sequence: CASSQGGAGGLSYEQYF. The CDR3 coding sequence is TGTGCCAGCAGCCAGGGGGGAGCGGGAGGCCTCTCCTACGAGCAGTACTTC. The chain carries TRBV7-2 and TRBJ2-7, with 9 bases matching TRBD2. V lost 5 bases, J lost 0 bases, and 11 bases stayed unmatched. This CDR3 has 17 residues. Germline V gene lookup returns CDR1 SGHTA and CDR2 FQGNSA. Drawing the rest from reference TRBV7-2 and TRBJ2-7, the complete variable domain is GAGVSQSPSNKVTEKGKDVELRCDPISGHTALYWYRQSLGQGLEFLIYFQGNSAPDKSGLPSDRFSAERTGGSVSTLTIQRTQQEDSAVYLCASSQGGAGGLSYEQYFGPGTRLTVT.